This TCR beta chain derives from a study of shared clonotypes between healthy human individuals. Deep-level assay runs were performed. Clones were read by immunoSEQ multiplex PCR, and TCRdb kept only the in-frame ones, dropping some. Here the sample spans 1 million to 1.3 million clones, 70% to 80% being singletons. About this clone: Its antigen is unidentified.

Study-level results: In general, naive subsets displayed greater estimated richness than memory subsets did. For naive CD4 cells, roughly 5% of clonotypes were shared across a few donors.

Study donors comprised healthy, HIV-negative adults devoid of recent acute infection or vaccination. There are 18 residues in the CDR3. Germline loops: CDR1 SEHNR, CDR2 FQNEAQ (reference sequence). V shed 0 bases and J shed 1 base, with 13 bases lying between them. Sequencing input: memory CD4+ T cells from PBMCs. The sample's subset: CD45RA-negative fraction. This sequence originates from a man younger than 35 in good health. Some clones in this sample may be carry-over from other donors' samples. This chain uses TRBV7-9 with TRBJ2-6; either TRBD1 or TRBD2 may fit D (5 bases each). CDR3 loop: CASSLAGAGASGANVLTF. CDR3 DNA: TGTGCCAGCAGCTTAGCCGGGGCTGGGGCTTCTGGGGCCAACGTCCTGACTTTC.